A selection of T cell receptor beta chains follows, all from one sample in a study of cytomegalovirus exposure and HLA in healthy donors. Produced via immunoSEQ multiplex PCR; TCRdb's table is partial and in-frame only. Counted here are some 220,000 clones, 90% to 95% occurring once; the ten biggest clones make up around 1%. The sequencing sample was made of PBMCs. The source is a young woman in good health and CMV-seronegative. CDR3s include the opening cysteine and the closing phenylalanine or tryptophan. Fields, in order: V gene, D gene, J gene, clone size, CDR3 DNA, CDR3 protein. D genes are given only for firm matches. Clone size is not always given. Where it is, it says once, few, many or a class for expanded clones.

V gene: TRBV5-1; D gene: TRBD1; J gene: TRBJ1-5; clone size: -; CDR3 DNA: TGCGCCAGCAGCTTGGGACAGGGGTCGCATCAGCCCCAGCATTTT; CDR3 protein: CASSLGQGSHQPQHF
V gene: TRBV5-1; D gene: TRBD1; J gene: TRBJ1-2; clone size: -; CDR3 DNA: TGCGCCAGCAGCTTCCGACAGGGGATAGATGGCTACACCTTC; CDR3 protein: CASSFRQGIDGYTF
V gene: TRBV27; D gene: TRBD2; J gene: TRBJ2-7; clone size: -; CDR3 DNA: TGTGCCAGCAGTTTATCAGCGGGAGGCTGGGTCGAGCAGTACTTC; CDR3 protein: CASSLSAGGWVEQYF
V gene: TRBV19; D gene: TRBD2; J gene: TRBJ2-3; clone size: -; CDR3 DNA: TGTGCCAGTAGTAGGACTAGCGGTAGCACAGATACGCAGTATTTT; CDR3 protein: CASSRTSGSTDTQYF
V gene: TRBV2; D gene: TRBD1; J gene: TRBJ1-1; clone size: -; CDR3 DNA: TGTGCCAGACTAAAGGGTAGGGGGCGCGGTTTAATGGACACTGAAGCTTTCTTT; CDR3 protein: CARLKGRGRGLMDTEAFF
V gene: TRBV10-1; D gene: -; J gene: TRBJ1-2; clone size: few; CDR3 DNA: TGCGCCAGCAGTGATAAGGGGAACTATGGCTACACCTTC; CDR3 protein: CASSDKGNYGYTF
V gene: TRBV7-6; D gene: TRBD1; J gene: TRBJ2-7; clone size: -; CDR3 DNA: TGTGCCAGCAGCCCTCGGACAGGGTCCAACGAGCAGTACTTC; CDR3 protein: CASSPRTGSNEQYF
V gene: TRBV4-1; D gene: TRBD2; J gene: TRBJ2-7; clone size: -; CDR3 DNA: TGCGCCAGCAGCCGAGGACTAGCGGCCTACGAGCAGTACTTC; CDR3 protein: CASSRGLAAYEQYF
V gene: TRBV5-4; D gene: -; J gene: TRBJ2-4; clone size: -; CDR3 DNA: TGTGCCAGCAGCTTGGCGGAGGTTAGGTCCAAAAACATTCAGTACTTC; CDR3 protein: CASSLAEVRSKNIQYF
V gene: TRBV2; D gene: TRBD1; J gene: TRBJ1-5; clone size: -; CDR3 DNA: TGTGCCAGCAGAAGGGACAGGGGATACAATCAGCCCCAGCATTTT; CDR3 protein: CASRRDRGYNQPQHF
V gene: TRBV7-6; D gene: -; J gene: TRBJ2-1; clone size: -; CDR3 DNA: TGTGCCAGCAGCCCCACGACCGGGGGTGAGCAGTTCTTC; CDR3 protein: CASSPTTGGEQFF
V gene: TRBV2; D gene: -; J gene: TRBJ2-5; clone size: -; CDR3 DNA: TGTGCCAGCGAATGGTCTGCCGGCCAAGAGACCCAGTACTTC; CDR3 protein: CASEWSAGQETQYF
V gene: TRBV5-6; D gene: TRBD2; J gene: TRBJ2-1; clone size: -; CDR3 DNA: TGTGCCAGCAGTTTCCTAGCGGGAGGTTCCTACAATGAGCAGTTCTTC; CDR3 protein: CASSFLAGGSYNEQFF
V gene: TRBV30; D gene: TRBD1; J gene: TRBJ2-1; clone size: -; CDR3 DNA: TGTGCCTGGAGTGGGGCTGGACAGGGGATCGATGAGCAGTTCTTC; CDR3 protein: CAWSGAGQGIDEQFF
V gene: TRBV30; D gene: -; J gene: TRBJ1-2; clone size: -; CDR3 DNA: TGTGCCTGGAGTGAAGATGGGCAGTATGGCTACACCTTC; CDR3 protein: CAWSEDGQYGYTF
V gene: TRBV5-1; D gene: -; J gene: TRBJ1-2; clone size: -; CDR3 DNA: TGCGCCAGCAGCTTGTCTGGGAGCAGTAACTATGGCTACACCTTC; CDR3 protein: CASSLSGSSNYGYTF
V gene: TRBV10-3; D gene: -; J gene: TRBJ2-1; clone size: -; CDR3 DNA: TGTGCCATCAGTGAGTCAGCTCCCAGGGAGGGGGGGCAGTTCTTC; CDR3 protein: CAISESAPREGGQFF
V gene: TRBV29-1; D gene: TRBD1; J gene: TRBJ2-7; clone size: -; CDR3 DNA: TGCAGCGTTGGGGACAGGGGAACCTACGAGCAGTACTTC; CDR3 protein: CSVGDRGTYEQYF
V gene: TRBV7-2; D gene: -; J gene: TRBJ2-6; clone size: -; CDR3 DNA: TGTGCCAGCAGCCGACGGGCAGGAGGCAGCTCTGGGGCCAACGTCCTGACTTTC; CDR3 protein: CASSRRAGGSSGANVLTF
V gene: TRBV10-2; D gene: -; J gene: TRBJ1-1; clone size: -; CDR3 DNA: TGCGCCAGCAGTGAGGGTGGCAGGGACACTGAAGCTTTCTTT; CDR3 protein: CASSEGGRDTEAFF
V gene: TRBV2; D gene: TRBD1; J gene: TRBJ2-2; clone size: -; CDR3 DNA: TGTGCCAGCACGGGACAGGGGGCGAACACCGGGGAGCTGTTTTTT; CDR3 protein: CASTGQGANTGELFF
V gene: TRBV18; D gene: -; J gene: TRBJ2-1; clone size: -; CDR3 DNA: TGTGCCAGCTCACCGGTGAGACAGTATGTCTCGGGCAATGAGCAGTTCTTC; CDR3 protein: CASSPVRQYVSGNEQFF
V gene: TRBV5-1; D gene: -; J gene: TRBJ2-5; clone size: -; CDR3 DNA: TGCGCCAGCAGCTTGGGGGCCCAAGAGACCCAGTACTTC; CDR3 protein: CASSLGAQETQYF
V gene: TRBV6-1; D gene: TRBD1; J gene: TRBJ1-2; clone size: many; CDR3 DNA: TGTGCCAGCAGTGACGGGACAGGGGGGGGCTACACCTTC; CDR3 protein: CASSDGTGGGYTF
V gene: TRBV6-1; D gene: -; J gene: TRBJ2-5; clone size: -; CDR3 DNA: TGTGCCAGCACCCGGGAAGACAGGTCGACAGAGACCCAGTACTTC; CDR3 protein: CASTREDRSTETQYF
V gene: TRBV13; D gene: -; J gene: TRBJ2-3; clone size: -; CDR3 DNA: TGTGCCAGCAGCTTGAGTGCGGTCCGAAGCACAGATACGCAGTATTTT; CDR3 protein: CASSLSAVRSTDTQYF
V gene: TRBV27; D gene: TRBD1; J gene: TRBJ2-2; clone size: -; CDR3 DNA: TGTGCCAGCAGTTTGGGCAGGGGGTCCGGGGAGCTGTTTTTT; CDR3 protein: CASSLGRGSGELFF
V gene: TRBV15; D gene: TRBD1; J gene: TRBJ1-1; clone size: -; CDR3 DNA: TGTGCCACCAGCAGAGTCGCAGGGGGCTTAACTGAAGCTTTCTTT; CDR3 protein: CATSRVAGGLTEAFF
V gene: TRBV15; D gene: -; J gene: TRBJ1-1; clone size: -; CDR3 DNA: TGTGCCACCAGCAGAGATGGGTCGGGGACTGAAGCTTTCTTT; CDR3 protein: CATSRDGSGTEAFF
V gene: TRBV13; D gene: TRBD2; J gene: TRBJ2-1; clone size: -; CDR3 DNA: TGTGCCAGCAGCCCCAGGACTAGCGGGAGCGTATGGAATGAGCAGTTCTTC; CDR3 protein: CASSPRTSGSVWNEQFF
V gene: TRBV7-7; D gene: TRBD2; J gene: TRBJ2-1; clone size: -; CDR3 DNA: TGTGCCAGCAGCATCGGACTAGCGAGTGTCTACAATGAGCAGTTCTTC; CDR3 protein: CASSIGLASVYNEQFF
V gene: TRBV4-1; D gene: -; J gene: TRBJ2-7; clone size: -; CDR3 DNA: TGCGCCAGCAGCCAAAGGGCCAGGGCCGCCTACGAGCAGTACTTC; CDR3 protein: CASSQRARAAYEQYF
V gene: TRBV10-3; D gene: TRBD1; J gene: TRBJ1-1; clone size: -; CDR3 DNA: TGTGCCATCAGTGACCGCGGCAGGGGGCTTAAGGCTGAAGCTTTCTTT; CDR3 protein: CAISDRGRGLKAEAFF
V gene: TRBV30; D gene: -; J gene: TRBJ1-1; clone size: -; CDR3 DNA: TGTGCCTGGAGTGTACGAGGGGGAAGTGAAGCTTTCTTT; CDR3 protein: CAWSVRGGSEAFF
V gene: TRBV7-2; D gene: TRBD2; J gene: TRBJ2-5; clone size: -; CDR3 DNA: TGTGCCAGCAGCTTATTAATAACGGGAGGGCCGTTAGAGACCCAGTACTTC; CDR3 protein: CASSLLITGGPLETQYF
V gene: TRBV18; D gene: TRBD1; J gene: TRBJ2-7; clone size: -; CDR3 DNA: TGTGCCAGCTCACCACCGAGCCCAACAGGGGTTCACGAGCAGTACTTC; CDR3 protein: CASSPPSPTGVHEQYF
V gene: TRBV2; D gene: -; J gene: TRBJ1-4; clone size: -; CDR3 DNA: TGTGCCAGCACCCAAGAGGGTGGGGTCCGGGCAAAACTGTTTTTT; CDR3 protein: CASTQEGGVRAKLFF
V gene: TRBV15; D gene: -; J gene: TRBJ2-7; clone size: -; CDR3 DNA: TGTGCCACCAGCGGCGGGCACTCCTACGAGCAGTACTTC; CDR3 protein: CATSGGHSYEQYF
V gene: TRBV30; D gene: -; J gene: TRBJ2-1; clone size: -; CDR3 DNA: TGTGCCTGGAGTCAGGTAGTAGGCAATGAGCAGTTCTTC; CDR3 protein: CAWSQVVGNEQFF
V gene: TRBV27; D gene: TRBD1; J gene: TRBJ1-2; clone size: -; CDR3 DNA: TGTGCCAGCAGTTTAATAACCGGGACAGGGGAACATAACTATGGCTACACCTTC; CDR3 protein: CASSLITGTGEHNYGYTF
V gene: TRBV30; D gene: -; J gene: TRBJ2-1; clone size: -; CDR3 DNA: TGTGCCTGGAGGTCCGGTGAGCAGTTCTTC; CDR3 protein: CAWRSGEQFF
V gene: TRBV2; D gene: -; J gene: TRBJ2-7; clone size: -; CDR3 DNA: TGTGCCAGCGCCCGACAGGGAGGAATCTACGAGCAGTACTTC; CDR3 protein: CASARQGGIYEQYF
V gene: TRBV5-1; D gene: TRBD2; J gene: TRBJ2-1; clone size: -; CDR3 DNA: TGCGCCAGCAGCTTGGCCTTAACTAGCGGAGGGGATTTTATCTTCTTC; CDR3 protein: CASSLALTSGGDFIFF
V gene: TRBV6-5; D gene: TRBD1; J gene: TRBJ1-1; clone size: -; CDR3 DNA: TGTGCCAGCAGTTACTCCAGGACAGGGGTCACTGAAGCTTTCTTT; CDR3 protein: CASSYSRTGVTEAFF
V gene: TRBV28; D gene: TRBD1; J gene: TRBJ2-2; clone size: -; CDR3 DNA: TGTGCCAGCTGCCGAAGACCCGGGACAGGGCGCCCCGGGGAGCTGTTTTTT; CDR3 protein: CASCRRPGTGRPGELFF
V gene: TRBV4-1; D gene: -; J gene: TRBJ2-1; clone size: -; CDR3 DNA: TGCGCCAGCAGCCAAGATTATGCGGTTTACAATGAGCAGTTCTTC; CDR3 protein: CASSQDYAVYNEQFF
V gene: TRBV5-1; D gene: TRBD1; J gene: TRBJ1-1; clone size: few; CDR3 DNA: TGCGCCAGCAGCTTGGAAACAGGGGGCACTGAAGCTTTCTTT; CDR3 protein: CASSLETGGTEAFF
V gene: TRBV11-3; D gene: TRBD2; J gene: TRBJ2-5; clone size: -; CDR3 DNA: TGTGCCAGCAGCCCATCCTGGCGGGAGATAGGAGAGACCCAGTACTTC; CDR3 protein: CASSPSWREIGETQYF
V gene: TRBV27; D gene: -; J gene: TRBJ2-7; clone size: -; CDR3 DNA: TGTGCCAGCAGTTTAAACAGACTAGAATCCTCCTACGAGCAGTACTTC; CDR3 protein: CASSLNRLESSYEQYF
V gene: TRBV2; D gene: -; J gene: TRBJ2-1; clone size: -; CDR3 DNA: TGTGCCAGCAGTGAGGACAGCTCCTACAATGAGCAGTTCTTC; CDR3 protein: CASSEDSSYNEQFF
V gene: TRBV18; D gene: TRBD1; J gene: TRBJ2-7; clone size: once; CDR3 DNA: TGTGCCAGCTCACGGGGGACAGGAGCCCTCTCCTACGAGCAGTACTTC; CDR3 protein: CASSRGTGALSYEQYF